This note documents a single T cell receptor beta chain sequence. This sample was included in a study of cytomegalovirus exposure and HLA in healthy donors. Use of 60 Vbeta and 13 Jbeta primers characterized the PCR. Assay used: immunoSEQ multiplex PCR; TCRdb lists only in-frame clones, some missing. The sample contains 150,000 or so clones, about 85% of which appear only once. The specimen was PBMCs. This sequence originates from a man aged 18 to 29 in good health and CMV-seronegative.

The CDR3 loop is CASSLLQGIQPQHF. The CDR3 nucleotides read TGTGCCAGCAGCTTACTGCAGGGGATCCAGCCCCAGCATTTT. The chain joins TRBV7-2 to TRBJ1-5; D possibly corresponds to TRBD1 (6 bases). Between the trimmed V and J ends, which lost 2 bases and 7 bases, there was a span of 12 bases. CDR1 and CDR2 from the germline V gene are SGHTA and FQGNSA. The CDR3 length is 14 residues.